This T cell receptor (beta chain) is from a study of CD8+CD57+ T cells in acquired aplastic anemia. This CDR3 spans 14 amino acids. The germline V and J ends were trimmed by 8 bases and 4 bases, with 15 bases remaining between them. Germline V gene lookup returns CDR1 LNHNV and CDR2 YYDKDF (reference sequence). For this clonotype: Its specificity is unknown.

Genomic DNA templated the TCR beta VDJ and CDR3 profiling. TCRdb used MiXCR to reprocess the reads, holding one entry per CDR3 protein. The repertoire has around 400,000 distinct CDR3 sequences, 60% to 80% of them found once; the top ten carry approximately 3.9%. Study results and limitations: A significant difference in CD8+ Simpson's diversity between patients and controls was not found.

The chain uses TRBV15 and TRBJ1-3; perhaps TRBD1 as D (5 bases). Sequencing was carried out using sorted CD4+, CD8+, or CD8+CD57+ T cells (not recorded which) from PBMCs. The TCR originated in a human donor in good health, serving as a control. The CDR3 nucleotides read TGTGCCACCCGACCCAGAGGGACCGGAAACACCATATATTTT. Translated, it gives CATRPRGTGNTIYF.